This TCR beta chain was retrieved from a study of monozygotic twins with inflammatory bowel disease. Whole-study findings and limits: Similarity of repertoires did not differ between concordant and discordant twins, possibly from limited power.

TCRdb re-called the 5' RACE reads and gives one entry per CDR3 protein, without DNA. The repertoire table contains around 97,000 distinct CDR3 sequences. Collection yielded roughly 2.5 ml of blood per donor. The CDR3 extends over 17 amino acids. Germline V CDR1 and CDR2: ENHRY, SYGVKD. For this clonotype: What it binds is not known.

The chain recombines TRBV10-3 with TRBJ2-7; absent DNA, TCRdb's TRBD2 call cannot be checked. This clonotype was sampled from a human donor with ulcerative colitis or Crohn's disease, or a healthy co-twin of an affected twin (not recorded which). The sequenced sample was blood. Here the CDR3 reads CAISEGGPAGGPREQYF.